The next 14 T cell receptor beta chains were all read from a single sample in a study of T cells in localized non-small cell lung cancer. This table comes from immunoSEQ multiplex PCR, and its TCRdb copy is limited to in-frame clones, with some not included. Here the sample spans around 28,000 clones, approximately 94% being singletons. Sequences were derived from peripheral blood, sampled before any cancer treatment. The receptors were sampled from a woman between 35 and 75 years old with stage I lung adenocarcinoma.

This clone has only a few counts. The chain uses TRBV18 and TRBJ1-5; D remains ambiguous. CDR3 size: 11 residues. CDR1 KGHSH and CDR2 LQKENI come from the germline V gene. The V end was cut by 6 bases, the J end by 8 bases, with 8 bases between. As DNA, the CDR3 is TGTGCCAGCTCTGACGGGAAGCCCCAGCATTTT. This sequence encodes CASSDGKPQHF.

The genes are TRBV5-1 and TRBJ1-4, with D unclear. The germline V gene has CDR1 SGHRS and CDR2 YFSETQ. V lost 0 bases and J 8 bases, leaving 14 bases between the germline ends. This CDR3 region has 15 residues. The CDR3, as DNA: TGCGCCAGCAGCTTGGCCTTGTCCCTTGGGGAAAAACTGTTTTTT. This sequence encodes CASSLALSLGEKLFF. The entire variable domain, with the rest obtained from reference TRBV5-1 and TRBJ1-4, is as follows: KAGVTQTPRYLIKTRGQQVTLSCSPISGHRSVSWYQQTPGQGLQFLFEYFSETQRNKGNFPGRFSGRQFSNSRSEMNVSTLELGDSALYLCASSLALSLGEKLFFGSGTQLSVL.

This clone was counted between two and nine times. V gene TRBV18 combines with J gene TRBJ2-5; 11 bases align to TRBD2. J gave up 4 bases and V 3 bases, and 7 bases lay outside the gene matches. This CDR3 is built from 16 residues. Germline V gene sequence: CDR1 KGHSH, CDR2 LQKENI. The CDR3 sequence: CASSPQTSGNGETQYF. CDR3 DNA sequence: TGTGCCAGCTCACCTCAGACTAGCGGGAATGGAGAGACCCAGTACTTC. Full variable domain (outside the CDR3, taken from reference TRBV18 and TRBJ2-5): NAGVMQNPRHLVRRRGQEARLRCSPMKGHSHVYWYRQLPEEGLKFMVYLQKENIIDESGMPKERFSAEFPKEGPSILRIQQVVRGDSAAYFCASSPQTSGNGETQYFGPGTRLLVL.

The CDR3 sequence: CASSLNRDTQYF. The CDR3 nucleotides read TGCGCCAGCAGCTTGAACAGGGATACGCAGTATTTT. The V gene is TRBV5-1, the J gene TRBJ2-3; D possibly corresponds to TRBD1 (5 bases). CDR3 length: 12 residues. V lost 1 base and J 6 bases, leaving 6 bases between the germline ends. Germline V gene lookup returns CDR1 SGHRS and CDR2 YFSETQ.

Here the CDR3 DNA reads TGTGCCATCAGTGAAGAGAAGAGGGGCTACGAGCAGTACTTC. This encodes CAISEEKRGYEQYF. The rearrangement uses TRBV10-3 and TRBJ2-7; D may be TRBD1 or TRBD2 (5 bases each). This CDR3 is built from 14 residues. Deletions cut 3 bases from V and 3 bases from J, with 12 bases between. Germline CDR1 and CDR2: ENHRY and SYGVKD.

V is TRBV27 and J is TRBJ1-2; D may be TRBD1 (5 bases). The germline V gene has CDR1 MNHEY and CDR2 SMNVEV (reference sequence). Between the trimmed V and J ends, which lost 5 bases and 4 bases, there was a span of 20 bases. The CDR3 covers 16 residues. CDR3 residues: CASSPSIVRTPYGYTF. In nucleotides, the CDR3 is TGTGCCAGCAGTCCTAGTATTGTGAGGACACCCTATGGCTACACCTTC.

The chain joins TRBV28 to TRBJ1-1; no clear D gene. Trimming removed 1 base from V and 11 bases from J, with 14 bases in between. Germline CDR1 reads MDHEN; CDR2 reads SYDVKM. This CDR3 is 13 amino acids long. CDR3 nucleotides: TGTGCCAGCAGTTTATCCCCCACGTTGGGGGCTTTCTTT. It specifies CASSLSPTLGAFF. Based on the CDR3 plus reference TRBV28 and TRBJ1-1, the full variable domain is DVKVTQSSRYLVKRTGEKVFLECVQDMDHENMFWYRQDPGLGLRLIYFSYDVKMKEKGDIPEGYSVSREKKERFSLILESASTNQTSMYLCASSLSPTLGAFFGQGTRLTVV.

The rearrangement uses TRBV28 and TRBJ1-5; a possible D gene is TRBD1 (6 bases). V was shortened by 3 bases and J by 4 bases, with 10 bases between the two germline ends. From germline, CDR1 is MDHEN and CDR2 SYDVKM. The CDR3 runs to 14 residues. The CDR3: CASSFRGENQPQHF. CDR3 DNA sequence: TGTGCCAGCAGTTTTAGGGGGGAGAATCAGCCCCAGCATTTT.

This chain links TRBV5-8 with TRBJ2-7; 13 bases map to TRBD2. V shed 5 bases, J shed 5 bases, and the junction held 10 bases outside the gene matches. Germline V gene data show CDR1 as SGHTS and CDR2 as YDEGEE. CDR3 length equals 16 residues. This CDR3 reads CASSHGLAGAPNEQYF. CDR3 DNA: TGTGCCAGCAGTCATGGACTAGCGGGAGCACCCAACGAGCAGTACTTC.

J is TRBJ2-3 and V is TRBV7-2; D is possibly TRBD1 or TRBD2 (6 bases each). V was pared by 5 bases and J by 2 bases, with 11 bases between. Germline loops: CDR1 SGHTA, CDR2 FQGNSA. The CDR3 loop spans 14 amino acids. The CDR3 reads CASSRGGHTDTQYF. Here the CDR3 DNA reads TGTGCCAGCAGCCGTGGGGGGCACACAGATACGCAGTATTTT.

This chain joins TRBV11-3 and TRBJ2-7, with 7 bases lining up with TRBD2. Germline CDR1 is SGHNT and CDR2 is YENEEA. V lost 2 bases and J lost 2; bases outside the gene matches: 12. The CDR3 length is 17 residues. CDR3 sequence reads: CASSLRQAGSPPYEQYF. CDR3 DNA: TGTGCCAGCAGCTTAAGGCAAGCGGGGTCACCTCCCTACGAGCAGTACTTC.

This clone is a singleton in its sample. This chain connects TRBV27 to TRBJ1-4, with D tentatively TRBD1 (5 bases). Deletions cut 7 bases from V and 8 bases from J, with 14 bases between. CDR1 and CDR2 (germline): MNHEY, SMNVEV (reference sequence). The CDR3 loop spans 13 amino acids. CDR3 DNA sequence: TGTGCCAGCATTGGATCGGGGGAGGAAAAACTGTTTTTT. Amino acids: CASIGSGEEKLFF.

The chain links TRBV6-1 to TRBJ1-1; 7 bases are shared with TRBD1. CDR3 length: 13 residues. The J segment lost 6 bases and the V segment lost 2 bases, leaving 3 bases of the junction unmatched. CDR1 is MNHNS and CDR2 is SASEGT in the germline V gene. The CDR3 spells CASSERQGSEAFF. The CDR3 DNA reads TGTGCCAGCAGTGAAAGACAGGGATCTGAAGCTTTCTTT.

The V and J genes are TRBV9 and TRBJ1-2, with 8 bases that match TRBD1. The CDR3 sequence is 15 residues long. The V segment lost 3 bases and the J segment 4 bases; nucleotides outside the gene matches: 8. CDR1 is SGDLS, CDR2 YYNGEE, per germline. The CDR3 DNA is TGTGCCAGCAGCGGACCAGGACAGGGCTTCTATGGCTACACCTTC. It codes for CASSGPGQGFYGYTF.